This TCR beta chain appears in the sequencing data of a study of cytomegalovirus exposure and HLA in healthy donors. Germline CDR1 SSHAT, CDR2 FNYEAQ (reference sequence). The CDR3 is 13 residues long. The PCR made use of 60 Vbeta and 13 Jbeta primers. Data came from immunoSEQ multiplex PCR; TCRdb stores just in-frame clones and leaves some out. The table includes more than 90,000 clones, roughly four fifths detected once. On this clone: The junction and the germline gene differ at one end; a read error may be behind it.

The receptor was derived from a man aged 45 to 65 in good health and CMV-seropositive. This chain connects TRBV7-7 to TRBJ2-5; D is uncertain. The specimen sequenced was PBMCs. CDR3 in DNA: TGTGCTAGCAGCTTACAGTACCAAGAGACCCAGTACTTC. Its translation is CASSLQYQETQYF.